These T cell receptor beta chains were read from a single sample in a study of T cell responses to AZD1222 COVID-19 vaccine. Measured with immunoSEQ multiplex PCR; TCRdb has only the in-frame clones, and not every one. Of tens of thousands of clones in the sample, 65% to 80% were seen once. The starting material was peripheral blood, obtained on day 0 of MenACWY control vaccination. These receptors were taken from an adult in good health. The CDR3 runs from the conserved cysteine through the conserved F or W. D genes are given only for firm matches. Clone size is shown for a subset of rows, as once, few, many or a class of expanded clone.

clone size | CDR3 length | J gene | D gene | V gene | CDR3 DNA | CDR3 protein
. | 18 | TRBJ2-7 | . | TRBV21-1 | TGTGCCAGCAGCAAAGCGAAACATACAGGGGCCGTTCTCTACGAGCAGTACTTC | CASSKAKHTGAVLYEQYF
. | 14 | TRBJ1-4 | TRBD1 | TRBV2 | TGTGCCAGCACGAGGGACAGACTTAATGAAAAACTGTTTTTT | CASTRDRLNEKLFF
. | 14 | TRBJ2-2 | . | TRBV3-1/TRBV3-2 | TGTGCCAGCAGCCATGATCCGAGGTCCGGGGAGCTGTTTTTT | CASSHDPRSGELFF
. | 17 | TRBJ2-4 | . | TRBV10-2 | TGCGCCAGCAGTGATTTGTGGGGGGTTGGTTTCAAAAACATTCAGTACTTC | CASSDLWGVGFKNIQYF
. | 13 | TRBJ2-1 | TRBD1 | TRBV12-3/TRBV12-4 | TGTGCCAGCAGCCGGGGACAGGGGTTTGAGCAGTTCTTC | CASSRGQGFEQFF
. | 14 | TRBJ1-6 | . | TRBV27 | TGTGCCAGCAGTTCTGGGACGACAAATTCACCCCTCCACTTT | CASSSGTTNSPLHF
once | 13 | TRBJ1-3 | . | TRBV6-5 | TGTGCCAGCAGCCTGGCCGGGGTGGGCACCATATATTTT | CASSLAGVGTIYF
. | 13 | TRBJ1-5 | . | TRBV4-1 | TGCGCCAGCAGCCAGCACCTGAGTCAGCCCCAGCATTTT | CASSQHLSQPQHF
few | 13 | TRBJ1-2 | . | TRBV27 | TGTGCCAGCAGTTTTGAGGGGAACTATGGCTACACCTTC | CASSFEGNYGYTF
. | 11 | TRBJ1-2 | . | TRBV19 | TGTGCCAGTGACAGTAACTATGGCTACACCTTC | CASDSNYGYTF
. | 14 | TRBJ2-2 | . | TRBV9 | TGTGCCAGCAGCGTAGCCCGGACCACCGGGGAGCTGTTTTTT | CASSVARTTGELFF
. | 14 | TRBJ1-1 | . | TRBV5-4 | TGTGCCAGCAGCTCGGGACCGAGAAACACTGAAGCTTTCTTT | CASSSGPRNTEAFF
. | 15 | TRBJ1-4 | . | TRBV9 | TGTGCCAGCAGCAAGACAACCGCAACTAATGAAAAACTGTTTTTT | CASSKTTATNEKLFF
. | 14 | TRBJ1-4 | . | TRBV11-2 | TGTGCCAGCAGCCCTCGGGGGCGTTCGGGGAAACTGTTTTTT | CASSPRGRSGKLFF
. | 15 | TRBJ1-5 | TRBD1 | TRBV6-6 | TGTGCCAGCCGCCGTGGACAGGGGGCCGGACAGCCCCAGCATTTT | CASRRGQGAGQPQHF
. | 13 | TRBJ1-2 | . | TRBV12-3/TRBV12-4 | TGTGCCAGCAGTTTACTCGACAGTTACGGCTACACCTTC | CASSLLDSYGYTF
. | 16 | TRBJ1-4 | . | TRBV30 | TGTGCCTGGATGGTCGGGGGCGCGGAGCCGAATGAAAAACTGTTTTTT | CAWMVGGAEPNEKLFF
once | 13 | TRBJ1-1 | . | TRBV18 | TGTGCCAGCTCACCAACAATTAACACTGAAGCTTTCTTT | CASSPTINTEAFF
. | 15 | TRBJ2-6 | TRBD1 | TRBV5-5 | TGTGCCAGCAGTAGGACAGGGCCCGGGGCCAACGTCCTGACTTTC | CASSRTGPGANVLTF
few | 15 | TRBJ1-4 | TRBD1 | TRBV25-1 | TGTGCCAGCAGTCCCCTCGACAGGGAGGGGGAAAAACTGTTTTTT | CASSPLDREGEKLFF
. | 15 | TRBJ2-2 | TRBD2 | TRBV7-9 | TGTGCCAGCAGCCCACTAGCGGCCAACACCGGGGAGCTGTTTTTT | CASSPLAANTGELFF
once | 13 | TRBJ1-6 | . | TRBV7-8 | TGTGCCAGCAGCTTAATAGATGGGTCACCCCTCCACTTT | CASSLIDGSPLHF
once | 17 | TRBJ1-5 | . | TRBV5-6 | TGTGCCAGCAGCTTGGGCGGGGGGCGATCCAGCAATCAGCCCCAGCATTTT | CASSLGGGRSSNQPQHF
. | 14 | TRBJ1-2 | . | TRBV5-4 | TGTGCCAGCAGCTTGGGGCCGGGCGTAGGAGGCTACACCTTC | CASSLGPGVGGYTF
. | 18 | TRBJ2-3 | . | TRBV7-2 | TGTGCCAGCAGCTTAGCGTACGGGGAAACCCCGAGCACAGATACGCAGTATTTT | CASSLAYGETPSTDTQYF
. | 13 | TRBJ2-4 | TRBD2 | TRBV12-3/TRBV12-4 | TGTGCCAGCAACCCGGGAGGGGAAAACATTCAGTACTTC | CASNPGGENIQYF